A single sample is the source of the 18 T cell receptor beta chains below, sequenced in a study of OX40 agonist ivuxolimab in advanced cancers. Sequencing was performed with immunoSEQ multiplex PCR; in TCRdb, only in-frame clones are kept and a portion is missing. The repertoire holds 90,000 to 100,000 clones, with roughly 90% as singletons. Here the sequenced sample was CD4+ or CD8+ T cells sorted from blood, taken in a trial of the OX40 agonist ivuxolimab. The receptors derive from an adult with an advanced solid tumor such as melanoma, head and neck, liver or kidney cancer.

The chain carries TRBV11-2 and TRBJ1-1; TRBD1 matches at 11 bases. The length of the CDR3 is 15 residues. The V gene's germline CDR1 is SGHAT and CDR2 FQNNGV. V dropped 5 bases and J dropped 4; count of bases not matched to a gene: 6. As DNA, the CDR3 is TGTGCCAGCAGCCCGGGACAGGGGGATAGCACTGAAGCTTTCTTT. It is translated as CASSPGQGDSTEAFF.

The chain carries TRBV4-1 and TRBJ1-3; the D is unclear. CDR3 length: 16 amino acids. Germline CDR1 reads MGHRA; CDR2 reads YSYEKL. The V and J ends lost 4 bases and 0 bases respectively, with 13 bases between them. The DNA of the CDR3 is TGCGCCAGCAGCCCACGACCCGAACACTCTGGAAACACCATATATTTT. It yields the protein CASSPRPEHSGNTIYF.

J is TRBJ2-3 and V is TRBV18; no clear D gene. CDR1 KGHSH and CDR2 LQKENI come from the germline V gene. The CDR3 has 15 residues. V dropped 3 bases and J dropped 5 bases, with 15 bases sitting between them. This chain's CDR3 is CASSPAALTKDTQYF. The CDR3 DNA reads as TGTGCCAGCTCACCGGCGGCCCTAACCAAAGATACGCAGTATTTT.

This sequence joins TRBV6-5 and TRBJ2-5, with 7 bases identical to TRBD1. The CDR3 length is 15 residues. Germline V lookup: CDR1 MNHEY, CDR2 SVGAGI. Unmatched junction bases numbered 9, after V lost 6 bases and J lost 2 bases. CDR3 amino acids: CASRPEQGRQETQYF. The DNA for the CDR3 is TGTGCCAGCAGGCCAGAACAGGGGAGACAAGAGACCCAGTACTTC.

This sequence joins TRBV2 and TRBJ1-1, with 9 bases matching TRBD1. The CDR3 has 11 residues. Per the germline V gene, CDR1 is SNHLY and CDR2 is FYNNEI. Unmatched junction bases numbered 4, after V lost 6 bases and J lost 11 bases. The CDR3 coding sequence is TGTGCCAGCAGCGTTACAGGGGGCGCTTTCTTT. This codes for CASSVTGGAFF.

V and J are TRBV2 and TRBJ2-7; TRBD2 matches 8 bases. The CDR3 is made up of 15 amino acids. Germline CDR1 SNHLY, CDR2 FYNNEI. V shed 4 bases and J 0 bases; nucleotides not matched to a gene: 5. The DNA for the CDR3 is TGTGCCAGCAGTGTCGTAGCGGGAAGCTCCTACGAGCAGTACTTC. Translating it yields CASSVVAGSSYEQYF.

This chain uses TRBV14 with TRBJ1-2; 8 bases are a match to TRBD1. V shed 7 bases, J shed 3 bases, and the junction held 4 bases outside the gene matches. The length of the CDR3 is 13 residues. The germline CDR1 and CDR2 sequences are SGHDN and FVKESK. CDR3 sequence reads: CASTPTGDYGYTF. CDR3 coding DNA: TGTGCCAGCACCCCGACAGGGGACTATGGCTACACCTTC.

V usage is TRBV2 and J usage is TRBJ1-2, with D maybe TRBD1 (6 bases). Germline V gene lookup returns CDR1 SNHLY and CDR2 FYNNEI. V shed 4 bases and J shed 7 bases, with 13 bases lying between them. There are 13 residues in the CDR3. The CDR3 DNA is TGTGCCAGCAGTGGAACCGCGACAGGTGGCTACACCTTC. Protein sequence: CASSGTATGGYTF.

The V gene is TRBV7-9, the J gene TRBJ2-6, with D unresolved. Germline assignment: CDR1 SEHNR and CDR2 FQNEAQ (reference sequence). The CDR3 has 15 residues. Trimming stripped 2 bases from V and 1 base from J, with 6 bases between. This chain's CDR3 is CASSLKSSGANVLTF. The CDR3, as DNA: TGTGCCAGCAGCTTAAAATCGTCTGGGGCCAACGTCCTGACTTTC.

The V gene is TRBV5-6, the J gene TRBJ2-5, with 9 bases fitting TRBD1. The CDR3 loop spans 15 amino acids. Germline-derived CDR1 and CDR2 are SGHDT and YYEEEE. The ends lost 4 bases at V and 2 bases at J; junction bases unmatched: 6. CDR3 bases: TGTGCCAGCAGCGTGGACAGGGGATTACAAGAGACCCAGTACTTC. As protein: CASSVDRGLQETQYF.

The table lists this clone with a few counts. The J gene is TRBJ1-1, the V gene TRBV4-1, with a possible D match to TRBD1 (5 bases). Deletions cut 0 bases from V and 5 bases from J, with 13 bases between. The CDR3 totals 15 residues. Germline V gene sequence: CDR1 MGHRA, CDR2 YSYEKL. CDR3 residues: CASSQDWGGVTEAFF. DNA of the CDR3: TGCGCCAGCAGCCAAGATTGGGGAGGGGTGACTGAAGCTTTCTTT.

This clone has only one observation. V gene TRBV5-5 combines with J gene TRBJ1-2; 11 nucleotides match TRBD1. The germline gives CDR1 SGHKS, CDR2 YYEKEE (reference sequence). Trimming took 3 bases from V and 4 from J; bases not matched to a gene: 2. CDR3 length: 14 residues. CDR3 nucleotides: TGTGCCAGCAGCTGGGACAGGGGGGTCTATGGCTACACCTTC. It codes for CASSWDRGVYGYTF. The full variable domain, completed using reference TRBV5-5 and TRBJ1-2, is DAGVTQSPTHLIKTRGQQVTLRCSPISGHKSVSWYQQVLGQGPQFIFQYYEKEERGRGNFPDRFSARQFPNYSSELNVNALLLGDSALYLCASSWDRGVYGYTFGSGTRLTVV.

CDR3 protein: CASQRGGVNTEAFF. The CDR3 DNA sequence: TGTGCCAGTCAAAGGGGTGGGGTGAACACTGAAGCTTTCTTT. The chain links TRBV27 to TRBJ1-1, with D perhaps matching TRBD1 (5 bases). V dropped 9 bases and J dropped 0 bases, with 14 bases sitting between them. The CDR3 length is 14 residues. Germline lookup yields CDR1 MNHEY and CDR2 SMNVEV (reference sequence).

The genes are TRBV5-1 and TRBJ2-7; D possibly corresponds to TRBD1 (6 bases). Trimming took 4 bases from V and 3 from J, leaving 11 bases between them. The V gene's germline CDR1 is SGHRS and CDR2 YFSETQ. The CDR3 runs 13 residues. CDR3 loop: CASSGAGVYEQYF. CDR3 DNA sequence: TGCGCCAGCAGCGGCGCAGGGGTCTACGAGCAGTACTTC.

The chain has TRBV4-1 and TRBJ2-5; 16 bases match TRBD2. The V and J ends lost 2 bases and 4 bases, in that order; junction bases with no gene match: 13. Per the germline V gene, CDR1 is MGHRA and CDR2 is YSYEKL. This CDR3 spans 20 amino acids. DNA for the CDR3: TGCGCCAGCAGCCAACCTCGGGGGACTAGCGGGAGGGCCGGTTCAGAGACCCAGTACTTC. This translates into CASSQPRGTSGRAGSETQYF.

The genes are TRBV18 and TRBJ1-4; D might be TRBD1 (6 bases). The V gene lost 6 bases and the J gene lost 0 bases, with 17 bases spanning the gap. The CDR3 is made up of 17 amino acids. Germline CDR1 KGHSH, CDR2 LQKENI. Here the CDR3 DNA reads TGTGCCAGCTCCCGAGACAGGCCCGGGGCAACTAATGAAAAACTGTTTTTT. It is translated as CASSRDRPGATNEKLFF.

This sequence joins TRBV28 and TRBJ2-7, with 13 bases identical to TRBD2. Germline lookup yields CDR1 MDHEN and CDR2 SYDVKM. The CDR3 spans 16 residues. V trimming: 5 bases; J trimming: 6 bases; junction bases outside the gene matches: 10. As DNA, the CDR3 is TGTGCCAGCAGTCCACGGACTAGCGGGAGAATGGGCGAGCAGTACTTC. It specifies CASSPRTSGRMGEQYF.

The chain employs TRBV9 and TRBJ2-1; 8 positions match TRBD2. The CDR3 loop spans 17 amino acids. V lost 4 bases, J lost 5 bases, and 14 bases stayed unmatched. Germline values: CDR1 SGDLS, CDR2 YYNGEE. The CDR3 region has the DNA TGTGCCAGCAGCTCTGGCCGAGGGACGGGACTAGACAATGAGCAGTTCTTC. Amino acids: CASSSGRGTGLDNEQFF.